This TCR beta chain comes out of a study of OX40 agonist ivuxolimab in advanced cancers. Libraries were prepared by immunoSEQ multiplex PCR; TCRdb keeps only in-frame clonotypes and omits some of them. Of roughly 73,000 clones in the sample, 85% to 90% were seen once. Material: CD4+ or CD8+ T cells sorted from blood, obtained in a trial of the OX40 agonist ivuxolimab. The TCR originated in an adult with an advanced solid tumor such as melanoma, head and neck, liver or kidney cancer.

CDR3 protein: CASSLGTSQKLFF. The DNA for the CDR3 is TGCGCCAGCAGCTTGGGAACCAGCCAAAAACTGTTTTTT. V gene TRBV5-1 combines with J gene TRBJ1-4; no definite D call. CDR3 length: 13 residues. Trimming left V 0 bases short and J 9 bases short, with 9 bases between. The V gene's germline CDR1 is SGHRS and CDR2 YFSETQ.